This T cell receptor (beta chain) was obtained from a study of siplizumab effects on memory and regulatory T cells. The study's findings and limits: Sequences below about 10^-5 frequency were poorly captured, and few alloreactive clones mapped to unstimulated subsets. Researchers did not confirm the suppressive function of proliferating Tregs from siplizumab cultures. Siplizumab led to significantly less abundant alloreactive sequences that could be traced back to unstimulated CD4+ memory cells. Naive T cells looked more diverse than memory cells and looked like major alloresponse contributors.

Concerning this clone itself: The antigen is unknown.

Clones were sequenced by immunoSEQ multiplex PCR, and TCRdb holds only the in-frame ones, with some missing. The table shows approximately 94,000 clones, with around 93% occurring only once. V gave up 3 bases and J gave up 3 bases; unmatched junction bases: 3. Germline CDR1 is SGHTA and CDR2 is FQGTGA. The CDR3 spans 15 residues. The clonotype was recovered from a human donor in good health. The chain combines TRBV7-3 with TRBJ2-1; 9 nucleotides align to TRBD2. Input material: non-Treg CD4+ T cells sorted from blood. The CDR3 DNA reads as TGTGCCAGCAGCTTGTTAGCGGGAGTCTACAATGAGCAGTTCTTC. It codes for CASSLLAGVYNEQFF.